The 29 T cell receptor beta chains below all came from one sample that was sequenced in a study of a mutant IDH1 vaccine in newly diagnosed glioma. TCRdb's table, derived via immunoSEQ multiplex PCR, lists solely in-frame clones and lacks some. The sample has tens of thousands of clones, almost 85% seen once; the top ten hold 2.2%. Time point denoted: week 23, last vaccination. The vaccine gave 300 ug of a 20-mer mutant IDH1 peptide subcutaneously per dose. No antigen has been assigned to these receptors. Source: PBMCs, taken from a glioma patient whose treatment included an IDH1 peptide vaccine. Every receptor here comes from a man in his thirties or forties with glioma. Some clones in this sample may be carry-over from other donors' samples.

The chain employs TRBV7-9 and TRBJ1-2; D may be TRBD1 (6 bases). V shed 5 bases and J shed 0 bases, with 13 bases lying between them. Germline CDR1 is SEHNR and CDR2 is FQNEAQ (reference sequence). The CDR3 is 15 amino acids. CDR3 nucleotide sequence: TGTGCCAGCAGCGGACGGACAGTCTCTAACTATGGCTACACCTTC. The encoded protein is CASSGRTVSNYGYTF.

The chain couples TRBV9 to TRBJ1-1, with TRBD1 matching over 8 bases. The CDR3 has 15 amino acids. V lost 0 bases to trimming and J lost 0 bases; unmatched junction nucleotides: 1. Per the germline V gene, CDR1 is SGDLS and CDR2 is YYNGEE. The CDR3 protein is CASSVEDRVNTEAFF. Here the CDR3 DNA reads TGTGCCAGCAGCGTAGAGGACAGGGTGAACACTGAAGCTTTCTTT.

This clone was seen just once. The chain couples TRBV11-2 to TRBJ2-1, with D possibly TRBD1 on 6 matching bases. V lost 4 bases and J lost 6, with 22 bases in between. Germline V gene sequence: CDR1 SGHAT, CDR2 FQNNGV. This CDR3 contains 17 residues. CDR3 sequence reads: CASSSWPQGPRINEQFF. CDR3 DNA: TGTGCCAGCAGCTCATGGCCTCAGGGGCCTAGGATCAATGAGCAGTTCTTC.

The chain uses TRBV6-1 and TRBJ2-4, with TRBD2 identical over 8 bases. CDR3 length equals 15 residues. The germline gives CDR1 MNHNS, CDR2 SASEGT. The junction had 6 bases not matched to a gene; V was cut back by 6 bases and J by 2 bases. In DNA form, the CDR3 reads TGTGCCAGCAGCCCGGGGGGGGAAACCAAAAACATTCAGTACTTC. Protein product: CASSPGGETKNIQYF.

The chain carries TRBV6-5 and TRBJ1-1; D not certain. The CDR3 runs to 13 residues. V gave up 4 bases and J gave up 0 bases, with 6 bases separating them. The germline CDR1 and CDR2 sequences are MNHEY and SVGAGI. The DNA for the CDR3 is TGTGCCAGCAGTTCCCGTATGAACACTGAAGCTTTCTTT. Protein: CASSSRMNTEAFF.

In DNA, the CDR3 is TGTGCCAGCAGCCCCCTTTTGCACACGTCTGGGGCCAACGTCCTGACTTTC. Translated: CASSPLLHTSGANVLTF. This chain connects TRBV7-9 to TRBJ2-6; D gene unclear. The CDR3 contains 17 residues. V lost 5 bases and J 1 base, leaving 15 bases between the germline ends. CDR1 is SEHNR, CDR2 FQNEAQ, per germline (reference sequence).

This rearrangement joins TRBV9 to TRBJ1-4; D is unresolved. CDR1 is SGDLS and CDR2 is YYNGEE in the germline V gene. CDR3 length: 13 residues. The germline V and J ends were trimmed by 3 bases and 8 bases, with 11 bases remaining between them. In DNA form, the CDR3 reads TGTGCCAGCAGCGCCGGAGAGTCGGAAAAACTGTTTTTT. It is translated as CASSAGESEKLFF.

This chain joins TRBV11-2 and TRBJ2-5; D may be TRBD1 (6 bases). The germline V gene encodes CDR1 SGHAT and CDR2 FQNNGV. Trimming took 4 bases from V and 1 from J, leaving 13 bases between them. The CDR3 runs 15 residues. CDR3 residues: CASSSGRQVQETQYF. The CDR3 DNA follows: TGTGCCAGCAGCTCCGGTCGACAGGTCCAAGAGACCCAGTACTTC. The variable domain in full, with the rest retrieved from reference TRBV11-2 and TRBJ2-5, is EAGVAQSPRYKIIEKRQSVAFWCNPISGHATLYWYQQILGQGPKLLIQFQNNGVVDDSQLPKDRFSAERLKGVDSTLKIQPAKLEDSAVYLCASSSGRQVQETQYFGPGTRLLVL.

The genes are TRBV4-1 and TRBJ1-3, with D perhaps matching TRBD1 (6 bases). The germline V and J ends were trimmed by 4 bases and 0 bases, with 13 bases remaining between them. The CDR3 sequence is 16 residues long. Germline CDR1 MGHRA, CDR2 YSYEKL. In DNA form, the CDR3 reads TGCGCCAGCAGCCGCCTAGGGGGTTTCTCTGGAAACACCATATATTTT. This translates into CASSRLGGFSGNTIYF.

This chain links TRBV7-9 with TRBJ2-7; D not certain. CDR1 and CDR2 (germline): SEHNR, FQNEAQ (reference sequence). CDR3 length equals 12 residues. Trimming stripped 1 base from V and 3 bases from J, with 4 bases between. The CDR3 reads CASSLVRYEQYF. CDR3 nucleotide sequence: TGTGCCAGCAGCTTAGTCCGCTACGAGCAGTACTTC.

The chain joins TRBV28 to TRBJ2-7; 8 nucleotides line up with TRBD1. J was trimmed by 2 bases and V by 8 bases; bases with no gene match: 5. This CDR3 spans 13 amino acids. The germline V gene encodes CDR1 MDHEN and CDR2 SYDVKM. The chain's CDR3 is CASSGQEPYEQYF. CDR3 nucleotide sequence: TGTGCCAGCTCGGGACAGGAGCCCTACGAGCAGTACTTC.

V usage is TRBV10-3 and J usage is TRBJ1-2; 7 bases are shared with TRBD1. Germline CDR1 reads ENHRY; CDR2 reads SYGVKD. CDR3 size: 17 residues. J lost 4 bases, V lost 0 bases, and 11 bases had no gene match. The CDR3 sequence: CAISESRRSGGAYGYTF. Here the CDR3 DNA reads TGTGCCATCAGTGAGTCGAGAAGGTCAGGGGGGGCCTATGGCTACACCTTC.

In its sample, this clone was seen a few times. V usage is TRBV7-2 and J usage is TRBJ2-3, with 10 positions matching TRBD2. The germline V gene has CDR1 SGHTA and CDR2 FQGNSA. CDR3 length equals 16 residues. After removal of 2 bases from V and 6 bases from J, the junction contained 8 bases not matched to a gene. This CDR3 reads CASSLRTSGRGDTQYF. The CDR3 DNA reads TGTGCCAGCAGCTTAAGGACTAGCGGTAGGGGCGATACGCAGTATTTT. Full variable domain (missing parts from reference TRBV7-2 and TRBJ2-3): GAGVSQSPSNKVTEKGKDVELRCDPISGHTALYWYRQSLGQGLEFLIYFQGNSAPDKSGLPSDRFSAERTGGSVSTLTIQRTQQEDSAVYLCASSLRTSGRGDTQYFGPGTRLTVL.

The J gene is TRBJ1-2, the V gene TRBV2, with 9 nucleotides matching TRBD1. This CDR3 comprises 13 residues. The V segment lost 4 bases and the J segment 3 bases; nucleotides outside the gene matches: 0. Germline CDR1 is SNHLY and CDR2 is FYNNEI. CDR3 in DNA: TGTGCCAGCAGTGGGGACAGGGACTATGGCTACACCTTC. Its translation is CASSGDRDYGYTF.

This clone was seen once. The genes are TRBV6-5 and TRBJ2-2; D not resolved. Germline values: CDR1 MNHEY, CDR2 SVGAGI. The CDR3 consists of 15 residues. Trimming left V 6 bases short and J 2 bases short, with 13 bases between. CDR3 DNA sequence: TGTGCCAGCAGGCCCCCGACGGGTAACACCGGGGAGCTGTTTTTT. Its protein product is CASRPPTGNTGELFF.

V gene TRBV20-1 combines with J gene TRBJ2-7, with D uncertain. The CDR3 is 11 amino acids. The germline V gene encodes CDR1 DFQATT and CDR2 SNEGSKA (reference sequence). Trimming stripped 0 bases from V and 2 bases from J, with 2 bases between. The CDR3 region is CSAREPYEQYF. CDR3 sequence (DNA): TGCAGTGCTAGAGAACCCTACGAGCAGTACTTC.

The chain is built from TRBV28 and TRBJ1-6; a possible D gene is TRBD1 (5 bases). Trimming shortened V by 5 bases and J by 10 bases, and 12 bases separated the two germline ends. The CDR3 runs 13 residues. CDR1 and CDR2 from the germline V gene are MDHEN and SYDVKM. Here the CDR3 DNA reads TGTGCCAGCAGTCCCCCCGGGGGATCACCCCTCCACTTT. Residues: CASSPPGGSPLHF.

This sequence joins TRBV2 and TRBJ2-7; D gene uncertain. Germline CDR1 and CDR2: SNHLY and FYNNEI. The CDR3 is made up of 14 amino acids. The ends were cut back, 1 base at V and 2 bases at J, with 9 bases in the middle. Here the CDR3 DNA reads TGTGCCAGCAGTGAAGGGCTAGAAGCCTACGAGCAGTACTTC. Its translation: CASSEGLEAYEQYF.

This chain links TRBV5-4 with TRBJ2-1; 10 bases line up with TRBD2. The CDR3 totals 15 residues. Per the germline V gene, CDR1 is SGHNT and CDR2 is YYREEE (reference sequence). V was clipped by 1 base and J by 9 bases; unmatched bases: 7. The CDR3 region is CASSLKREGRGEQFF. CDR3 DNA sequence: TGTGCCAGCAGCTTGAAGCGGGAGGGCAGGGGTGAGCAGTTCTTC.

The J gene is TRBJ1-6, the V gene TRBV5-1; no definite D call. The CDR3 is made up of 13 amino acids. V lost 0 bases and J lost 11, with 9 bases in between. Germline V lookup: CDR1 SGHRS, CDR2 YFSETQ. CDR3 bases: TGCGCCAGCAGCTTGGACCCGGGGACACCCCTCCACTTT. Its protein is CASSLDPGTPLHF.

V gene TRBV9 combines with J gene TRBJ2-2; D is perhaps TRBD2 (6 bases). CDR3 length: 16 amino acids. Trimming left V 6 bases short and J 4 bases short, with 19 bases between. Per the germline V gene, CDR1 is SGDLS and CDR2 is YYNGEE. For the CDR3, the DNA is TGTGCCAGCACCCCCCGGACGGGAGTAAGCACCGGGGAGCTGTTTTTT. Its translation: CASTPRTGVSTGELFF.

The chain couples TRBV5-4 to TRBJ2-5; D is perhaps TRBD1 or TRBD2 (5 bases each). Judging by the DNA end, TRBJ2-7 fits better; the J call may be wrong. CDR3 length: 17 residues. Germline V gene lookup returns CDR1 SGHNT and CDR2 YYREEE (reference sequence). The CDR3 here is CASSLILWDGSSYEQYF. The DNA of the CDR3 is TGTGCCAGCAGCTTGATCCTGTGGGACGGCAGTTCCTACGAGCAGTACTTC.

The V call is TRBV28, the J call TRBJ1-5, with 7 bases fitting TRBD1. The length of the CDR3 is 16 residues. V was pared by 5 bases and J by 2 bases, with 9 bases of the junction left unmatched. Germline lookup yields CDR1 MDHEN and CDR2 SYDVKM. This CDR3 is CASSPQGRGRNQPQHF. In nucleotides, the CDR3 is TGTGCCAGCAGTCCCCAGGGAAGGGGGCGCAATCAGCCCCAGCATTTT.

This sequence joins TRBV4-1 and TRBJ2-7, with D unclear. Germline V CDR1 and CDR2: MGHRA, YSYEKL. The CDR3 extends over 14 amino acids. Trimming pared 1 base from V and 3 bases from J, leaving 10 bases between. This CDR3 is CASSQGVLSYEQYF. For the CDR3, the DNA is TGCGCCAGCAGCCAAGGGGTTCTGAGCTACGAGCAGTACTTC.

The chain links TRBV4-2 to TRBJ1-2; 8 bases align to TRBD1. Trimming at V came to 2 bases and at J to 4 bases, leaving 12 bases not matched to a gene. The CDR3 extends over 17 amino acids. Germline V gives CDR1 LGHNA, CDR2 YNFKEQ. The CDR3 DNA reads as TGTGCCAGCAGCCAAACTACACAGGGGGGGATACCCTATGGCTACACCTTC. Protein sequence: CASSQTTQGGIPYGYTF.

The chain combines TRBV6-6 with TRBJ1-6; D call uncertain. From germline, CDR1 is MNHNY and CDR2 SVGAGI (reference sequence). The CDR3 is 14 residues long. Trimming took off 3 bases at V and 5 bases at J, with 8 bases between the two ends. The CDR3 DNA follows: TGTGCCAGCAGTTATTCACCAAATAATTCACCCCTCCACTTT. Its translation is CASSYSPNNSPLHF.

The chain has TRBV21-1 and TRBJ2-5; the table names TRBD1, a call not compared with the DNA. TRBV21-1 is given as a pseudogene. CDR3 size: 17 residues. CDR3 bases: TGTGCCAGCAGCAAAGCGCGGACCAGGGTTATCCAAGAGACCCAGTACTTC. It specifies CASSKARTRVIQETQYF.

This clone was detected only a few times. This chain joins TRBV6-1 and TRBJ1-3, with D hard to call. The CDR3 length is 16 residues. Trimming left V 1 base short and J 0 bases short, with 10 bases between. The germline CDR1 and CDR2 sequences are MNHNS and SASEGT. The CDR3 DNA reads as TGTGCCAGCAGTGAAGTTTTTGCCAGCTCTGGAAACACCATATATTTT. This codes for CASSEVFASSGNTIYF.

The chain recombines TRBV2 with TRBJ1-5, with D perhaps TRBD1 (5 bases). V was shortened by 9 bases and J by 0 bases, with 12 bases between the two germline ends. The length of the CDR3 is 14 residues. Germline CDR1 is SNHLY and CDR2 is FYNNEI. DNA of the CDR3: TGTGCCAGTGGGGCCGCAAATAGCAATCAGCCCCAGCATTTT. The encoded protein is CASGAANSNQPQHF. The variable domain in full, with the rest retrieved from reference TRBV2 and TRBJ1-5, is EPEVTQTPSHQVTQMGQEVILRCVPISNHLYFYWYRQILGQKVEFLVSFYNNEISEKSEIFDDQFSVERPDGSNFTLKIRSTKLEDSAMYFCASGAANSNQPQHFGDGTRLSIL.